What follows are 7 T cell receptor beta chains derived from one specimen sequenced in a study of blood T cell repertoires in COVID-19. Generated by immunoSEQ multiplex PCR, the TCRdb table keeps only in-frame clones and is missing some. Among roughly 400,000 clones, approximately 90% were seen once, and the ten largest hold over 0.7%. The sequencing input was PBMCs or T cells enriched from blood (not recorded which). These receptors all come from a woman aged 40 to 49 who had been exposed to COVID-19.

V gene TRBV7-6 combines with J gene TRBJ2-7, with 8 bases aligning to TRBD1. V dropped 5 bases and J dropped 2; count of bases not matched to a gene: 8. The CDR3 length is 15 residues. Per germline, CDR1 SGHVS and CDR2 FNYEAQ. CDR3 sequence: CASSPKTGEPYEQYF. CDR3 sequence (DNA): TGTGCCAGCAGCCCGAAGACAGGGGAGCCCTACGAGCAGTACTTC.

This chain connects TRBV6-6 to TRBJ2-5, with D maybe TRBD1 (6 bases). Germline-derived CDR1 and CDR2 are MNHNY and SVGAGI (reference sequence). This CDR3 has 15 amino acids. V lost 2 bases and J lost 4, with 14 bases in between. The CDR3 sequence is CASSYNQGQGETQYF. The CDR3 nucleotides read TGTGCCAGCAGTTACAACCAGGGGCAGGGAGAGACCCAGTACTTC.

The genes are TRBV30 and TRBJ2-7; 7 bases fit TRBD2. V shed 5 bases, J shed 7 bases, and the junction held 20 bases outside the gene matches. Looked up from germline, CDR1 is GTSNPN and CDR2 is SVGIG (reference sequence). This CDR3 has 16 amino acids. The DNA for the CDR3 is TGTGCCTGGGGATCATTAGGGGAGGGCTGGAGTAGTGAGCAGTACTTC. Protein sequence: CAWGSLGEGWSSEQYF. Full variable domain (missing parts from reference TRBV30 and TRBJ2-7): SQTIHQWPATLVQPVGSPLSLECTVEGTSNPNLYWYRQAAGRGLQLLFYSVGIGQISSEVPQNLSASRPQDRQFILSSKKLLLSDSGFYLCAWGSLGEGWSSEQYFGPGTRLTVT.

The chain carries TRBV10-1 and TRBJ2-7, with D possibly being TRBD2 (6 bases). V dropped 5 bases and J dropped 3 bases, with 11 bases sitting between them. CDR1 and CDR2 from the germline V gene are WNHNN and SYGVQD (reference sequence). The CDR3 totals 13 residues. CDR3 bases: TGCGCCAGCAGTCCCGCGGGGAACTACGAGCAGTACTTC. It encodes CASSPAGNYEQYF.

This clone was observed a single time. The chain carries TRBV19 and TRBJ1-5, with a tentative D call TRBD1 (5 bases). The V and J ends lost 1 base and 2 bases respectively, with 12 bases between them. Germline CDR1 is LNHDA and CDR2 is SQIVND (reference sequence). This CDR3 comprises 16 residues. For the CDR3, the DNA is TGTGCCAGTAGTATAGTCGGGGGGACGGGCAATCAGCCCCAGCATTTT. Protein product: CASSIVGGTGNQPQHF.

The rearrangement links TRBV5-4 to TRBJ2-7; D possibly corresponds to TRBD2 (6 bases). This CDR3 is 13 amino acids long. V lost 1 base and J 5 bases, leaving 10 bases between the germline ends. Germline CDR1 SGHNT, CDR2 YYREEE (reference sequence). For the CDR3, the DNA is TGTGCCAGCAGCTTGCGGGGGTCCCACGAGCAGTACTTC. This sequence encodes CASSLRGSHEQYF.

This clone occurred once. The chain uses TRBV6-4 and TRBJ2-2; possibly TRBD1 for D (5 bases). This CDR3 has 15 amino acids. V was pared by 2 bases and J by 6 bases, with 13 bases between. Germline V gene sequence: CDR1 MRHNA, CDR2 SNTAGT. The CDR3: CASSDGSRGPGELFF. CDR3 sequence (DNA): TGTGCCAGCAGTGACGGCTCAAGGGGCCCCGGGGAGCTGTTTTTT.